The 8 T cell receptor beta chains in this list originate from one sample, sequenced in a study of blood T cell repertoires in COVID-19. Here immunoSEQ multiplex PCR was the method, and the copy in TCRdb shows in-frame clones only, minus some. The data contain tens of thousands of clones, 65% to 85% of them seen just once; the ten biggest clones take up under 4.5%. Sequencing input: peripheral blood. Receptors originate from a woman in her fifties or sixties with acute or convalescent COVID-19.

The chain links TRBV5-5 to TRBJ2-1; D perhaps matches TRBD2 (6 bases). The CDR3 contains 15 residues. V lost 0 bases to trimming and J lost 8 bases, with 15 bases between them. CDR1 is SGHKS, CDR2 YYEKEE, per germline (reference sequence). In nucleotides, the CDR3 is TGTGCCAGCAGCTTGGGCGGGGAGAGGTATGATGAGCAGTTCTTC. Encoded protein: CASSLGGERYDEQFF.

The genes are TRBV5-4 and TRBJ1-6; D is possibly TRBD1 (5 bases). The CDR3 totals 13 residues. The V end lost 5 bases, the J end lost 8 bases, and 11 bases lay between the germline ends. Germline assignment: CDR1 SGHNT and CDR2 YYREEE (reference sequence). The CDR3 bases are TGTGCCAGCAGGCCGACAGTGGATTCACCCCTCCACTTT. Protein product: CASRPTVDSPLHF.

This chain joins TRBV15 and TRBJ1-5; D remains ambiguous. The CDR3 is 15 amino acids. Germline lookup yields CDR1 LNHNV and CDR2 YYDKDF (reference sequence). V lost 0 bases to trimming and J lost 6 bases, with 12 bases between them. The CDR3, as DNA: TGTGCCACCAGCAGAGATCAGACAATTTTTCAGCCCCAGCATTTT. It codes for CATSRDQTIFQPQHF.

Only a few counts were recorded for this clone. The chain couples TRBV13 to TRBJ2-1; D may be TRBD2 (6 bases). Trimming removed 5 bases from V and 9 bases from J, with 14 bases in between. Germline-derived CDR1 and CDR2 are PRHDT and FYEKMQ (reference sequence). CDR3 length equals 13 residues. CDR3 in DNA: TGTGCCAGCAGCCCTCGGGGGAGCCTTGAGCAGTTCTTC. Translating it yields CASSPRGSLEQFF.

The chain carries TRBV9 and TRBJ2-5; 7 bases match TRBD1. Looked up from germline, CDR1 is SGDLS and CDR2 is YYNGEE. This CDR3 has 15 amino acids. V trimming: 3 bases; J trimming: 2 bases; junction bases outside the gene matches: 7. In nucleotides, the CDR3 is TGTGCCAGCAGCGCAGGGACAGTCGTTCAAGAGACCCAGTACTTC. Translated, it gives CASSAGTVVQETQYF.

The V gene is TRBV29-1, the J gene TRBJ1-4; tentatively, D is TRBD1 (5 bases). Trimming removed 7 bases at V and 0 bases at J, with 9 bases between. The CDR3 spans 13 residues. Germline lookup yields CDR1 SQVTM and CDR2 ANQGSEA. CDR3 residues: CSGGSATNEKLFF. The DNA for the CDR3 is TGCAGCGGGGGGTCTGCAACTAATGAAAAACTGTTTTTT.

The CDR3: CASSFLADYEQYF. CDR3 nucleotides: TGCGCCAGCAGCTTCCTGGCAGACTACGAGCAGTACTTC. The chain joins TRBV5-1 to TRBJ2-7; D call uncertain. CDR3 length equals 13 residues. Trimming took 2 bases from V and 3 from J, leaving 9 bases between them. Germline V CDR1 and CDR2: SGHRS, YFSETQ.

CDR3 sequence: CAWSVQILNTEAFF. As DNA, the CDR3 is TGTGCCTGGAGTGTCCAGATACTGAACACTGAAGCTTTCTTT. The chain combines TRBV30 with TRBJ1-1; D not certain. Trimming cost V 0 bases and J 0 bases, with 8 bases left between them. The germline V gene encodes CDR1 GTSNPN and CDR2 SVGIG (reference sequence). CDR3 size: 14 residues.